This T cell receptor (beta chain) was observed in a study of T cell responses to AZD1222 COVID-19 vaccine. General study findings and limits: White British people made up most donors, females outnumbered males, and clonal diversity was possibly underestimated.

About this clone: The antigen is not known.

Using immunoSEQ multiplex PCR, the repertoire was profiled, and TCRdb retains in-frame clones only, with some absent. The sample includes fewer than 100,000 clones, 90% of them seen just once. Between the trimmed V and J ends, which lost 4 bases and 9 bases, there was a span of 17 bases. Germline V CDR1 and CDR2: SGHDT, YYEEEE. The CDR3 has 14 residues. The input for sequencing was peripheral blood, taken on day 0 of AZD1222 vaccination. This sequence joins TRBV5-6 and TRBJ1-5, with a tentative D call TRBD1 (6 bases). This receptor was identified in an adult in good health. The CDR3 loop reads CASSRGGHLRPQHF. In DNA, the CDR3 is TGTGCCAGCAGCCGGGGGGGGCACCTCAGGCCCCAGCATTTT. Supplemented by reference TRBV5-6 and TRBJ1-5, the full variable domain reads DAGVTQSPTHLIKTRGQQVTLRCSPKSGHDTVSWYQQALGQGPQFIFQYYEEEERQRGNFPDRFSGHQFPNYSSELNVNALLLGDSALYLCASSRGGHLRPQHFGDGTRLSIL.